Included here is one T cell receptor (beta chain) sequence, with context. This table comes from immunoSEQ multiplex PCR, and its TCRdb copy is limited to in-frame clones, with some not included. The table includes approximately 28,000 clones, 90% to 95% detected once. The entry originates in a study of T cell changes during pregnancy in multiple sclerosis. There are 15 residues in the CDR3. CDR1 is LNHDA, CDR2 SQIVND, per germline (reference sequence). The clonotype was recovered from a female donor with multiple sclerosis, enrolled in a pregnancy study. The starting material was CD8+ T cells from peripheral blood mononuclear cells, obtained before pregnancy. The chain employs TRBV19 and TRBJ2-5; 8 nucleotides agree with TRBD2. With the DNA end fitting TRBJ2-7 better, the J assignment may be wrong. The chain's CDR3 is CASSIGSGGGYEQYF. The CDR3 DNA reads as TGTGCCAGTAGTATCGGGAGCGGGGGAGGCTACGAGCAGTACTTC.